This TCR beta chain emerged from a study of control samples from healthy donors and cancer patients. V was shortened by 8 bases and J by 4 bases, with 14 bases between the two germline ends. The CDR3 is made up of 14 amino acids. Germline CDR1 is MNHEY and CDR2 is SVGAGI. Measured with immunoSEQ multiplex PCR; TCRdb has only the in-frame clones, and not every one. The repertoire holds 350,000 to 450,000 clones, about 93% seen once, with 5.5% to 8% in the top ten. In this sample, this clone turned up once. Sample: PBMCs. The chain employs TRBV6-5 and TRBJ2-2; perhaps TRBD2 as D (6 bases). The source is a man between 35 and 55 years old with head and neck cancer. The CDR3 sequence: CASHGTFFTGELFF. The CDR3 DNA follows: TGTGCCAGCCATGGGACTTTTTTCACCGGGGAGCTGTTTTTT.